A single T cell receptor beta chain is shown here with its context. This CDR3 is 17 amino acids long. CDR1 is MDHEN, CDR2 SYDVKM, per germline. V dropped 4 bases and J dropped 1; count of bases not matched to a gene: 11. Measured with immunoSEQ multiplex PCR; TCRdb has only the in-frame clones, and not every one. The table includes tens of thousands of clones, roughly 84% detected once. The sample belongs to a study of blood T cell repertoires in COVID-19. The J gene is TRBJ2-7, the V gene TRBV28; TRBD2 matches 9 bases. The sequence was obtained from a man in his forties or fifties with acute or convalescent COVID-19. Material: peripheral blood. Here the CDR3 DNA reads TGTGCCAGCAGTTGGGCCTTAGGACTAGCGTCTTCCTACGAGCAGTACTTC. Translation: CASSWALGLASSYEQYF.